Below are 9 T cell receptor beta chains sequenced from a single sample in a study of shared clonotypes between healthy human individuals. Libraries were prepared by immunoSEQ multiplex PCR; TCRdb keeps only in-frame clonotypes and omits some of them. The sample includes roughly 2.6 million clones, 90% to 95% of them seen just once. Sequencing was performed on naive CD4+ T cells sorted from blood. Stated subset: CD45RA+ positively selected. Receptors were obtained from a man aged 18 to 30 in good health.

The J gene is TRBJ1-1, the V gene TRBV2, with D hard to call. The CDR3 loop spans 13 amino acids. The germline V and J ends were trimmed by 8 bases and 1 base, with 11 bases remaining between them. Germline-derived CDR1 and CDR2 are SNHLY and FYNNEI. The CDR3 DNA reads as TGTGCCAGCCAGAGAGTGAAGAACACTGAAGCTTTCTTT. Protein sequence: CASQRVKNTEAFF.

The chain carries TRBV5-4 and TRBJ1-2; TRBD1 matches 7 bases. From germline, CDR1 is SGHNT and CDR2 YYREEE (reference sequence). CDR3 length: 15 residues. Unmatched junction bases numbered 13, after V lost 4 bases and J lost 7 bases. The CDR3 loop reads CASSAGQDGLGGYTF. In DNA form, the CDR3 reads TGTGCCAGCAGCGCAGGACAGGATGGATTGGGTGGCTACACCTTC.

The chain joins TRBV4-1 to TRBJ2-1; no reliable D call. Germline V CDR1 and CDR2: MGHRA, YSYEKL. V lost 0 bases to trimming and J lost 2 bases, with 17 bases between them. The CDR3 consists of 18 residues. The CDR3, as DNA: TGCGCCAGCAGCCAAGATTCCGGGCCCATCCGTACCTACAATGAGCAGTTCTTC. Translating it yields CASSQDSGPIRTYNEQFF.

CDR3 sequence (DNA): TGTGCCAGCAGTGAAGGGGGGGGAGGGAGGAGGCCCCAGCATTTT. It codes for CASSEGGGGRRPQHF. The chain recombines TRBV2 with TRBJ1-5, with D perhaps matching TRBD1 (5 bases). The CDR3 runs to 15 residues. Germline V gene lookup returns CDR1 SNHLY and CDR2 FYNNEI. Trimming shortened V by 1 base and J by 9 bases, and 16 bases separated the two germline ends.

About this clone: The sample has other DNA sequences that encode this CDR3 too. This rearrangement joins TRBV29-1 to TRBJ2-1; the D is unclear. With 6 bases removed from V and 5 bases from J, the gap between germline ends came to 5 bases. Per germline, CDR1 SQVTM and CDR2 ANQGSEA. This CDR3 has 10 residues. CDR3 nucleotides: TGCAGCGTGGGTAACAATGAGCAGTTCTTC. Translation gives CSVGNNEQFF.

The CDR3 is CASSQGGLAGEYEQYF. For the CDR3, the DNA is TGTGCCAGCAGCCAAGGAGGGCTAGCGGGAGAGTACGAGCAGTACTTC. V is TRBV14 and J is TRBJ2-7; 10 bases fit TRBD2. V gave up 1 base and J gave up 4 bases; unmatched junction bases: 7. CDR3 length: 16 amino acids. Germline CDR1 is SGHDN and CDR2 is FVKESK.

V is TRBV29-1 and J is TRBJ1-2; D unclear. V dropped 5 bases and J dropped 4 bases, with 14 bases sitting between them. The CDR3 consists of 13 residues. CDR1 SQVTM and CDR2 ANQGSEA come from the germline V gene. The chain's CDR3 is CSVITGPSYGYTF. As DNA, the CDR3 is TGCAGCGTTATTACCGGACCCAGCTATGGCTACACCTTC.

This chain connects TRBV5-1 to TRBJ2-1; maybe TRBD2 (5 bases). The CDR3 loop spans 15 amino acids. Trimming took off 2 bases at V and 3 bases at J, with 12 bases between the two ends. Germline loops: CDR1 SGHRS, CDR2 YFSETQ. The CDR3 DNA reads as TGCGCCAGCAGCTTAGCGGTCTTAAGCTACAATGAGCAGTTCTTC. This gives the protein CASSLAVLSYNEQFF.

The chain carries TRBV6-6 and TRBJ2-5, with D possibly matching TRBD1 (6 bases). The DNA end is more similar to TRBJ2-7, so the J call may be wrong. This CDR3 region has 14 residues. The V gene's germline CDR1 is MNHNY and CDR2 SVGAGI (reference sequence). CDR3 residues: CASSYVGRGYEQYF. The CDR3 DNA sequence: TGTGCCAGCAGTTACGTAGGCAGGGGCTACGAGCAGTACTTC.